The subject of this entry is one TCR beta chain. In germline, CDR1 is SGHVS, CDR2 FNYEAQ. The CDR3 covers 14 residues. V shed 5 bases and J shed 9 bases, with 17 bases lying between them. The data were obtained in a study of control samples from healthy donors and cancer patients. The method was immunoSEQ multiplex PCR; TCRdb's version includes in-frame clones alone and lacks a portion of them. The table has roughly 130,000 clones, around nine tenths seen once. The source of this sequence is a man aged 18 to 35 in good health. The chain joins TRBV7-6 to TRBJ2-1; TRBD1 is a possible D gene (6 bases). The sequenced sample consisted of blood. The CDR3 is CASSIYTGIAEQFF. In nucleotides, the CDR3 is TGTGCCAGCAGCATATACACAGGGATTGCTGAGCAGTTCTTC.